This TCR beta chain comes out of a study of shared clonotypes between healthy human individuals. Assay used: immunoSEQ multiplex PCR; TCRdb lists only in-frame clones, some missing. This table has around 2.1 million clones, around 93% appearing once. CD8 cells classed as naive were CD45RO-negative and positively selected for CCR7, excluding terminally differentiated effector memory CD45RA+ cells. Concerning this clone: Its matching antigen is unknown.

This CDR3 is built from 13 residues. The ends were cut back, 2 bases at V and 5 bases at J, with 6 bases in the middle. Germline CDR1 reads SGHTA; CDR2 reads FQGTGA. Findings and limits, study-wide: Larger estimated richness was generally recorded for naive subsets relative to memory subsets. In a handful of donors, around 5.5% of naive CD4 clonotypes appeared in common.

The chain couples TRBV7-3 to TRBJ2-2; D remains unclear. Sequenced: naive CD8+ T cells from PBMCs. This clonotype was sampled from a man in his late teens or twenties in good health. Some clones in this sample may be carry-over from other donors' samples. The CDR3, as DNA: TGTGCCAGCAGCTTATCTTTTACCGGGGAGCTGTTTTTT. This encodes CASSLSFTGELFF.